What follows are 17 T cell receptor beta chains derived from one specimen sequenced in a study of siplizumab effects on memory and regulatory T cells. The data were produced by immunoSEQ multiplex PCR, yet TCRdb's version contains in-frame clones alone and is incomplete. The sample records around 100,000 clones, around 92% being singletons. The sequencing sample was made of CD4+ T cells sorted from blood. Receptors originate from a human donor in good health.

The table lists this clone with a count of one. J is TRBJ2-2 and V is TRBV27; 7 positions match TRBD2. This CDR3 comprises 16 residues. In germline, CDR1 is MNHEY, CDR2 SMNVEV (reference sequence). The V segment lost 1 base and the J segment 2 bases; nucleotides outside the gene matches: 4. The DNA of the CDR3 is TGTGCCAGCAGTTTATTTCGGGGGGAAAACACCGGGGAGCTGTTTTTT. As protein: CASSLFRGENTGELFF.

This rearrangement joins TRBV27 to TRBJ1-4, with 7 bases that match TRBD1. The V gene's germline CDR1 is MNHEY and CDR2 SMNVEV (reference sequence). The CDR3 spans 15 residues. After removal of 4 bases from V and 5 bases from J, the junction contained 7 bases not matched to a gene. Here the CDR3 DNA reads TGTGCCAGCAGTTCTTTAAGGGGGCGAAATGAAAAACTGTTTTTT. Residues: CASSSLRGRNEKLFF.

CDR3 protein: CASSLGRQGAGYGYTF. For the CDR3, the DNA is TGTGCCAGCAGCTTAGGCCGACAGGGGGCTGGCTATGGCTACACCTTC. The chain combines TRBV7-2 with TRBJ1-2; 10 nucleotides line up with TRBD1. This CDR3 is 16 amino acids long. Germline CDR1 is SGHTA and CDR2 is FQGNSA. V gave up 1 base and J gave up 4 bases; unmatched junction bases: 6.

V gene TRBV5-1 combines with J gene TRBJ1-4, with 8 bases aligning to TRBD1. The CDR3 runs to 15 residues. J was trimmed by 1 base and V by 2 bases; bases with no gene match: 1. CDR1 and CDR2 from the germline V gene are SGHRS and YFSETQ. Here the CDR3 DNA reads TGCGCCAGCAGCTTACAGGGGGGAACTAATGAAAAACTGTTTTTT. Protein sequence: CASSLQGGTNEKLFF.

This rearrangement joins TRBV6-5 to TRBJ2-7, with 9 bases that match TRBD2. The length of the CDR3 is 14 residues. Trimming at V came to 8 bases and at J to 4 bases, leaving 9 bases not matched to a gene. Germline loops: CDR1 MNHEY, CDR2 SVGAGI. CDR3 DNA sequence: TGTGCCAGCGCGTCGGGACTAGCCTCTTACGAGCAGTACTTC. Protein sequence: CASASGLASYEQYF.

J is TRBJ1-1 and V is TRBV5-1, with TRBD1 identical over 10 bases. Trimming cost V 2 bases and J 5 bases; bases outside gene matches: 9. The CDR3 has 16 residues. CDR1 is SGHRS and CDR2 is YFSETQ in the germline V gene. The CDR3 here is CASSLSGTGAGTEAFF. The CDR3 nucleotides are TGCGCCAGCAGCTTATCCGGGACAGGGGCGGGAACTGAAGCTTTCTTT.

The chain joins TRBV9 to TRBJ2-5, with TRBD2 identical over 8 bases. Trimming took 4 bases from V and 7 from J; bases not matched to a gene: 12. This CDR3 is built from 15 residues. The germline gives CDR1 SGDLS, CDR2 YYNGEE. CDR3 residues: CASSTRGGESGTQYF. The CDR3 nucleotides read TGTGCCAGCAGCACCCGGGGGGGCGAAAGTGGGACCCAGTACTTC.

The V and J genes are TRBV20-1 and TRBJ2-5; D is uncertain. This CDR3 has 9 amino acids. The V gene's germline CDR1 is DFQATT and CDR2 SNEGSKA (reference sequence). Trimming stripped 6 bases from V and 9 bases from J, with 8 bases between. The CDR3 DNA reads TGCAGTGCACCCGGTGCCCAGTACTTC. Protein sequence: CSAPGAQYF.

The chain is built from TRBV11-1 and TRBJ1-1; 7 bases are shared with TRBD1. Looked up from germline, CDR1 is SGHAT and CDR2 is FQDESV (reference sequence). CDR3 length: 14 residues. Trimming took 4 bases from V and 6 from J; bases not matched to a gene: 8. The CDR3 loop is CASSSGQFFPEAFF. DNA for the CDR3: TGTGCCAGCAGCTCGGGACAGTTCTTTCCTGAAGCTTTCTTT.

The chain carries TRBV7-9 and TRBJ2-3; D gene uncertain. The CDR3 has 11 amino acids. The germline V gene encodes CDR1 SEHNR and CDR2 FQNEAQ (reference sequence). V lost 7 bases, J lost 3 bases, and 5 bases lay in between. CDR3 sequence: CASTQTDTQYF. As DNA, the CDR3 is TGTGCCAGCACACAGACAGATACGCAGTATTTT.

This sequence joins TRBV9 and TRBJ1-5, with a possible D match to TRBD1 (5 bases). V shed 0 bases and J shed 8 bases, with 15 bases lying between them. The CDR3 consists of 15 residues. Germline V gene lookup returns CDR1 SGDLS and CDR2 YYNGEE. The CDR3 loop is CASSVAGNELEPQHF. CDR3 sequence (DNA): TGTGCCAGCAGCGTAGCAGGGAATGAGTTAGAGCCCCAGCATTTT.

V gene TRBV9 combines with J gene TRBJ1-5; no clear D. The V gene's germline CDR1 is SGDLS and CDR2 YYNGEE. The CDR3 loop spans 15 amino acids. V gave up 4 bases and J gave up 4 bases, with 15 bases separating them. The CDR3 sequence is CASSQAGVRNQPQHF. The CDR3 DNA reads as TGTGCCAGCAGCCAGGCCGGGGTTCGAAATCAGCCCCAGCATTTT. The whole variable domain, filled in from reference TRBV9 and TRBJ1-5, reads DSGVTQTPKHLITATGQRVTLRCSPRSGDLSVYWYQQSLDQGLQFLIQYYNGEERAKGNILERFSAQQFPDLHSELNLSSLELGDSALYFCASSQAGVRNQPQHFGDGTRLSIL.

The chain couples TRBV11-3 to TRBJ2-2; no clear D. CDR3 length equals 16 residues. CDR1 is SGHNT and CDR2 is YENEEA in the germline V gene. Deletions cut 1 base from V and 2 bases from J, with 11 bases between. The CDR3 region has the DNA TGTGCCAGCAGCTTAGCTCCAAATCCCAACACCGGGGAGCTGTTTTTT. This codes for CASSLAPNPNTGELFF.

The chain is built from TRBV29-1 and TRBJ2-1; weak D call: TRBD2 (7 bases). The germline V gene has CDR1 SQVTM and CDR2 ANQGSEA. The CDR3 loop spans 12 amino acids. Deletions cut 3 bases from V and 15 bases from J, with 18 bases between. This chain's CDR3 is CSVDNGGRRMFF. The CDR3 DNA reads TGCAGCGTTGACAACGGGGGGCGTCGGATGTTCTTC.

The genes are TRBV28 and TRBJ1-1, with D uncertain. There are 13 residues in the CDR3. V was trimmed by 4 bases and J by 3 bases, leaving 9 bases between them. Germline CDR1 is MDHEN and CDR2 is SYDVKM. The CDR3 DNA is TGTGCCAGCAGTTCAGTCAGTTACACTGAAGCTTTCTTT. Encoded protein: CASSSVSYTEAFF. Together with reference TRBV28 and TRBJ1-1, the CDR3 gives the full variable domain: DVKVTQSSRYLVKRTGEKVFLECVQDMDHENMFWYRQDPGLGLRLIYFSYDVKMKEKGDIPEGYSVSREKKERFSLILESASTNQTSMYLCASSSVSYTEAFFGQGTRLTVV.

The V call is TRBV27, the J call TRBJ1-4; TRBD1 might be the D (5 bases). The CDR3 runs 16 residues. V lost 6 bases and J lost 0, with 14 bases in between. The germline gives CDR1 MNHEY, CDR2 SMNVEV (reference sequence). The DNA of the CDR3 is TGTGCCAGCAGAATTGGGACGGTTGCAACTAATGAAAAACTGTTTTTT. Translation: CASRIGTVATNEKLFF.

On this clone: Other DNA sequences in the same sample also yield this CDR3. The rearrangement uses TRBV9 and TRBJ2-5, with 9 bases that match TRBD2. The germline V gene encodes CDR1 SGDLS and CDR2 YYNGEE. J was trimmed by 5 bases and V by 3 bases; bases with no gene match: 5. The CDR3 contains 14 residues. In DNA, the CDR3 is TGTGCCAGCAGCGGCAGCGGGGGGAGGGAGACCCAGTACTTC. Residues: CASSGSGGRETQYF.